The next 27 T cell receptor beta chains were all read from a single sample in a study of T cells in Graves' hyperthyroidism and ophthalmopathy (dated by TCRdb to about 2019). The library was generated by multiplex PCR. Instrument used: Illumina HiSeq 2000. The TCR beta CDR3 regions were amplified from RNA transcripts. The first round of RT-PCR for the TCR CDR3 was performed with the HTBI primer set and the Qiagen OneStep RT-PCR kit. TCRdb reran the public reads through fastp at Q25 and MiXCR, keeping productive beta chains. Rows are unified per CDR3 protein, each entry keeping the most common DNA and genes. The sample contains 300,000 to 350,000 distinct CDR3 sequences, over 15% of them found a single time. Around 34% of the sample lies in the top ten. Input material: blood. All receptors derive from a man aged 30 to 39 with Graves' hyperthyroidism.

This clonotype showed up just a few times. This chain connects TRBV28 to TRBJ2-2; D gene unclear. CDR1 and CDR2 from the germline V gene are MDHEN and SYDVKM. V lost 3 bases, J lost 5 bases, and 10 bases lay in between. The CDR3 extends over 14 amino acids. Written as DNA, the CDR3 is TGTGCCAGCAGTTTCCTCTTGGAGACCGGGGAGCTGTTTTTT. Its protein product is CASSFLLETGELFF.

This clonotype was counted ten times or more. The rearrangement joins TRBV9 to TRBJ2-3; D might be TRBD2 (5 bases). Looked up from germline, CDR1 is SGDLS and CDR2 is YYNGEE. Trimming pared 0 bases from V and 1 base from J, leaving 9 bases between. The CDR3 has 15 amino acids. In nucleotides, the CDR3 is TGTGCCAGCAGCGTAGCCGGAGGCGGCACAGATACGCAGTATTTT. Amino acid sequence: CASSVAGGGTDTQYF.

At least ten counts were recorded for this clonotype. This chain connects TRBV30 to TRBJ1-2; D perhaps matches TRBD1 (6 bases). Per the germline V gene, CDR1 is GTSNPN and CDR2 is SVGIG (reference sequence). The CDR3 has 13 residues. Trimming pared 1 base from V and 5 bases from J, leaving 11 bases between. CDR3 nucleotides: TGTGCCTGGAGTGGCCCGACAGGATATGGCTACACCTTC. Protein: CAWSGPTGYGYTF.

Ten or more counts support this clonotype. This sequence joins TRBV18 and TRBJ1-2, with D maybe TRBD1 (6 bases). Germline V gene data show CDR1 as KGHSH and CDR2 as LQKENI. This CDR3 has 17 amino acids. Trimming left V 5 bases short and J 0 bases short, with 19 bases between. The CDR3: CASSERAGDPANYGYTF. CDR3 coding DNA: TGTGCCAGCTCAGAAAGGGCAGGGGATCCTGCTAACTATGGCTACACCTTC. Based on the CDR3 plus reference TRBV18 and TRBJ1-2, the full variable domain is NAGVMQNPRHLVRRRGQEARLRCSPMKGHSHVYWYRQLPEEGLKFMVYLQKENIIDESGMPKERFSAEFPKEGPSILRIQQVVRGDSAAYFCASSERAGDPANYGYTFGSGTRLTVV.

This clonotype was seen a few times. The CDR3 loop reads CASGIAYNEQFF. CDR3 coding DNA: TGTGCCAGCGGAATAGCGTACAATGAGCAGTTCTTC. The V gene is TRBV7-9, the J gene TRBJ2-1; D might be TRBD2 (5 bases). The CDR3 consists of 12 residues. V was clipped by 8 bases and J by 4 bases, with 9 bases between them. Germline V CDR1 and CDR2: SEHNR, FQNEAQ (reference sequence).

This clonotype was seen repeatedly, ten times or more. The chain carries TRBV7-2 and TRBJ2-7, with D tentatively TRBD1 (6 bases). Trimming removed 5 bases at V and 3 bases at J, with 11 bases between. Per the germline V gene, CDR1 is SGHTA and CDR2 is FQGNSA. This CDR3 comprises 13 residues. The CDR3 region is CASSRRDNYEQYF. The CDR3 DNA follows: TGTGCCAGCAGCCGCAGGGACAACTACGAGCAGTACTTC.

The sample holds many counts of this clonotype. The chain carries TRBV12-3 or TRBV12-4 and TRBJ2-1, with 8 bases fitting TRBD1. With 8 bases clipped from V and 3 bases from J, the junction kept 9 bases outside the gene matches. This CDR3 region has 15 residues. CDR3 loop: CASGFDTGGYNEQFF. As DNA, the CDR3 is TGTGCCAGCGGGTTCGATACAGGGGGCTACAATGAGCAGTTCTTC.

V is TRBV27 and J is TRBJ2-3; TRBD2 agrees at 14 bases. V dropped 3 bases and J dropped 4; count of bases not matched to a gene: 3. The CDR3 sequence is 16 residues long. Germline V gives CDR1 MNHEY, CDR2 SMNVEV (reference sequence). CDR3 in DNA: TGTGCCAGCAGTTTGGGGACTAGCGGGAGACCAGATACGCAGTATTTT. Amino acid sequence: CASSLGTSGRPDTQYF.

Concerning this clonotype: The DNA is omitted, as the CDR3 cannot be located on it reliably, and the CDR3 follows TCRdb's listing. This chain uses TRBV11-3 with TRBJ2-3; whether TRBD2, the table's D call, matches the DNA was not checked. The CDR3 has 18 residues if both end residues are counted. CDR1 and CDR2 from the germline V gene are SGHNT and YENEEA. CDR3 amino acids: CASSFYICSASGTDTQYF.

On this clonotype: A read error may explain this, as a much larger clone is one base away. V usage is TRBV11-2 and J usage is TRBJ2-1; D might be TRBD2 (6 bases). Germline V gene sequence: CDR1 SGHAT, CDR2 FQNNGV. The CDR3 is 13 residues long. V lost 5 bases and J lost 9, with 14 bases in between. The CDR3 DNA reads TGTGCCAGCAGCCCGAATTGGGACTCTGAGCAGTTCTTC. The encoded protein is CASSPNWDSEQFF.

Ten or more counts support this clonotype. This chain uses TRBV11-2 with TRBJ2-7; maybe TRBD2 (5 bases). The CDR3 is 14 amino acids. CDR1 and CDR2 (germline): SGHAT, FQNNGV. Trimming shortened V by 5 bases and J by 1 base, and 12 bases separated the two germline ends. CDR3 in amino acids: CASSPSSGSYEQYF. CDR3 DNA: TGTGCCAGCAGCCCGAGTTCGGGGTCCTACGAGCAGTACTTC.

At least ten counts were recorded for this clonotype. The genes are TRBV10-2 and TRBJ1-1; weak D call: TRBD1 (5 bases). This CDR3 has 14 amino acids. CDR1 is WSHSY and CDR2 is SAAADI in the germline V gene. Trimming shortened V by 6 bases and J by 4 bases, and 15 bases separated the two germline ends. CDR3 sequence reads: CASRKQQVGTEAFF. The CDR3 nucleotides read TGCGCCAGCAGAAAACAACAGGTGGGCACTGAAGCTTTCTTT.

In its sample, this clonotype was seen many times. The rearrangement joins TRBV28 to TRBJ2-7; a weak D match, TRBD1 (5 bases). V was trimmed by 5 bases and J by 4 bases, leaving 12 bases between them. CDR1 and CDR2 (germline): MDHEN, SYDVKM. The CDR3 is 13 amino acids. The CDR3 loop is CASSLSTGYEQYF. The CDR3 DNA follows: TGTGCCAGCAGTCTTAGTACAGGATACGAGCAGTACTTC.

This chain joins TRBV6-2 or TRBV6-3 and TRBJ2-7, with 7 nucleotides matching TRBD1. J lost 7 bases, V lost 7 bases, and 7 bases had no gene match. Looked up from germline, CDR1 is MNHEY and CDR2 is SVGEGT. The CDR3 length is 12 residues. The CDR3 protein is CASTGQVGEQYF. CDR3 bases: TGTGCCAGCACCGGACAGGTGGGGGAGCAGTACTTC.

This clonotype was picked up many times. This chain joins TRBV20-1 and TRBJ2-7; possibly TRBD2 for D (6 bases). CDR1 and CDR2 (germline): DFQATT, SNEGSKA (reference sequence). There are 15 residues in the CDR3. Trimming left V 0 bases short and J 5 bases short, with 17 bases between. This CDR3 reads CSARDGRGTSNEQYF. The CDR3 nucleotides are TGCAGTGCTAGAGATGGCCGAGGGACTTCCAACGAGCAGTACTTC.

This chain joins TRBV5-1 and TRBJ2-3; a possible D gene is TRBD1 (5 bases). The V gene lost 4 bases and the J gene lost 5 bases, with 11 bases spanning the gap. There are 13 residues in the CDR3. The V gene's germline CDR1 is SGHRS and CDR2 YFSETQ. The CDR3 nucleotides are TGCGCCAGCAGCCCAGGGATCAGAGATACGCAGTATTTT. Protein: CASSPGIRDTQYF.

This clonotype was recorded at least ten times. V gene TRBV5-1 combines with J gene TRBJ1-1; perhaps TRBD1 as D (6 bases). The CDR3 loop spans 15 amino acids. Germline values: CDR1 SGHRS, CDR2 YFSETQ. Trimming stripped 1 base from V and 7 bases from J, with 17 bases between. Written as DNA, the CDR3 is TGCGCCAGCAGCTTGTACGACAGGCGGTCGGGTGAAGCTTTCTTT. This gives the protein CASSLYDRRSGEAFF.

V usage is TRBV24-1 and J usage is TRBJ1-2; TRBD1 aligns across 9 bases. The CDR3 length is 13 residues. The ends lost 5 bases at V and 8 bases at J; junction bases unmatched: 5. The germline V gene encodes CDR1 KGHDR and CDR2 SFDVKD. The CDR3 spells CATSAGQGRGYTF. DNA of the CDR3: TGTGCCACCAGTGCGGGACAGGGACGAGGCTACACCTTC.

This clonotype was seen repeatedly, ten times or more. This sequence joins TRBV12-3 or TRBV12-4 and TRBJ1-2; D is undetermined. This CDR3 spans 17 amino acids. Trimming removed 3 bases from V and 0 bases from J, with 17 bases in between. CDR3 region: CASSFPIRDNANYGYTF. In DNA, the CDR3 is TGTGCCAGCAGTTTCCCTATTAGGGATAACGCTAACTATGGCTACACCTTC.

In its sample, this clonotype was seen a few times. The rearrangement joins TRBV24-1 to TRBJ1-2; 7 nucleotides agree with TRBD1. Germline assignment: CDR1 KGHDR and CDR2 SFDVKD. V was clipped by 7 bases and J by 3 bases; unmatched bases: 7. The CDR3 consists of 14 residues. The DNA of the CDR3 is TGTGCCACCAGCCGGGGACAGCCGTACTATGGCTACACCTTC. This gives the protein CATSRGQPYYGYTF.

At least ten counts were recorded for this clonotype. The gene calls are TRBV20-1 and TRBJ1-1, with 7 nucleotides matching TRBD1. The J segment lost 2 bases and the V segment lost 5 bases, leaving 11 bases of the junction unmatched. The CDR3 spans 15 residues. Germline CDR1 is DFQATT and CDR2 is SNEGSKA (reference sequence). The CDR3 DNA reads TGCAGTGCTCTCCCCCAGGGACAGCTTAACACTGAAGCTTTCTTT. It codes for CSALPQGQLNTEAFF.

This clonotype was detected ten times or more. The V gene is TRBV11-3, the J gene TRBJ2-1; D is undetermined. V lost 7 bases and J lost 3, with 13 bases in between. CDR3 length equals 14 residues. Germline V gene lookup returns CDR1 SGHNT and CDR2 YENEEA. The CDR3 protein is CASTGPLGYNEQFF. The CDR3 region has the DNA TGTGCCAGCACCGGACCGCTAGGCTACAATGAGCAGTTCTTC.

This chain links TRBV7-6 with TRBJ1-2; no firm D call. Germline-derived CDR1 and CDR2 are SGHVS and FNYEAQ. With 5 bases removed from V and 2 bases from J, the gap between germline ends came to 9 bases. The CDR3 is 13 amino acids. The CDR3: CASSGQENYGYTF. CDR3 DNA sequence: TGTGCCAGCAGCGGTCAGGAGAACTATGGCTACACCTTC. Full variable domain (missing parts from reference TRBV7-6 and TRBJ1-2): GAGVSQSPRYKVTKRGQDVALRCDPISGHVSLYWYRQALGQGPEFLTYFNYEAQQDKSGLPNDRFSAERPEGSISTLTIQRTEQRDSAMYRCASSGQENYGYTFGSGTRLTVV.

At least ten counts were recorded for this clonotype. The V call is TRBV5-1, the J call TRBJ1-1, with a weak D call TRBD1 (6 bases). V lost 4 bases, J lost 0 bases, and 10 bases lay in between. The CDR3 has 14 amino acids. Germline lookup yields CDR1 SGHRS and CDR2 YFSETQ. The CDR3 loop is CASSGGTMNTEAFF. CDR3 in DNA: TGCGCCAGCAGCGGCGGGACAATGAACACTGAAGCTTTCTTT.

This chain uses TRBV3-1 with TRBJ2-1; D is possibly TRBD1 or TRBD2 (6 bases each). Germline values: CDR1 LGHDT, CDR2 YNNKEL (reference sequence). This CDR3 contains 17 residues. V was shortened by 2 bases and J by 4 bases, with 18 bases between the two germline ends. The CDR3 sequence: CASSQTELGGSYNEQFF. DNA for the CDR3: TGTGCCAGCAGCCAAACGGAGTTGGGGGGCTCGTACAATGAGCAGTTCTTC.

This clonotype was counted a few times. The rearrangement uses TRBV29-1 and TRBJ1-2, with 7 bases fitting TRBD1. The CDR3 is made up of 14 amino acids. CDR1 is SQVTM and CDR2 is ANQGSEA in the germline V gene. J lost 3 bases, V lost 5 bases, and 9 bases had no gene match. The CDR3 protein is CSVWLRTGHYGYTF. CDR3 DNA: TGCAGCGTTTGGCTCCGGACAGGCCACTATGGCTACACCTTC. Complete variable domain (other parts from reference TRBV29-1 and TRBJ1-2): SAVISQKPSRDICQRGTSLTIQCQVDSQVTMMFWYRQQPGQSLTLIATANQGSEATYESGFVIDKFPISRPNLTFSTLTVSNMSPEDSSIYLCSVWLRTGHYGYTFGSGTRLTVV.

J is TRBJ2-6 and V is TRBV7-8; D is uncertain. The CDR3 loop spans 13 amino acids. Per the germline V gene, CDR1 is SGHVS and CDR2 is FQNEAQ. V lost 6 bases, J lost 2 bases, and 5 bases lay in between. CDR3 DNA sequence: TGTGCCAGCAGGGGCACTGGGGCCAACGTCCTGACTTTC. This translates into CASRGTGANVLTF.